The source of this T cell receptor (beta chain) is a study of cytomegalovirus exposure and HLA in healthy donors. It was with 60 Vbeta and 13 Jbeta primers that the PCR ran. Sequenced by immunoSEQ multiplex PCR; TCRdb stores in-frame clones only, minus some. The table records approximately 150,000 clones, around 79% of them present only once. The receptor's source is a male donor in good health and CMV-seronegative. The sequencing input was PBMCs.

The CDR3 sequence: CASIETGRGTEAFF. The CDR3 DNA sequence: TGTGCCAGTATTGAGACAGGCCGGGGCACTGAAGCTTTCTTT. V is TRBV19 and J is TRBJ1-1, with D possibly matching TRBD1 (6 bases). Germline V gene sequence: CDR1 LNHDA, CDR2 SQIVND (reference sequence). CDR3 size: 14 residues. The ends were cut back, 7 bases at V and 4 bases at J, with 16 bases in the middle.